The 21 T cell receptor beta chains in this list originate from one sample, sequenced in a study of beta chain features in type 1 diabetes. Investigators reverse transcribed all isolated RNA, so they sequenced expressed TCRB transcripts. Clones were read by immunoSEQ multiplex PCR, and TCRdb kept only the in-frame ones, dropping some. Found here are 150,000 or so clones, roughly 10% of them singletons; the top ten hold 0.55% to 0.75%. Sequencing used central memory CD4+ T cells from blood. Source of these receptors: a woman aged 40 to 55 in good health.

This clone was seen only a few times. J is TRBJ2-1 and V is TRBV11-2; D unresolved. V lost 2 bases, J lost 8 bases, and 4 bases lay in between. The CDR3 is 11 residues long. The V gene's germline CDR1 is SGHAT and CDR2 FQNNGV. The CDR3 region is CASSLNYEQFF. The DNA of the CDR3 is TGTGCCAGCAGCTTAAACTATGAGCAGTTCTTC.

This clone was detected a few times. The V and J genes are TRBV27 and TRBJ2-3; D might be TRBD2 (5 bases). Between the trimmed V and J ends, which lost 3 bases and 1 base, there was a span of 8 bases. CDR3 length: 14 residues. Germline CDR1 and CDR2: MNHEY and SMNVEV (reference sequence). The CDR3 sequence is CASSFEGRTDTQYF. CDR3 DNA: TGTGCCAGCAGTTTCGAGGGCCGCACAGATACGCAGTATTTT.

The CDR3: CASSFTTGELFF. In DNA form, the CDR3 reads TGTGCCAGCAGCTTTACTACCGGGGAGCTGTTTTTT. This chain joins TRBV11-3 and TRBJ2-2; D gene uncertain. Looked up from germline, CDR1 is SGHNT and CDR2 is YENEEA. The CDR3 has 12 residues. V gave up 3 bases and J gave up 5 bases, with 4 bases separating them.

Details on this clone: This clone may be a read error of a much larger clone one base away. The CDR3 region has the DNA TGTGCCAGCAACTTGGGGCAGTTCGCGAACACCGGGGAGCTGTTTTTT. The encoded protein is CASNLGQFANTGELFF. The chain joins TRBV5-4 to TRBJ2-2; possibly TRBD1 for D (5 bases). In germline, CDR1 is SGHNT, CDR2 YYREEE (reference sequence). The CDR3 extends over 16 amino acids. Full variable domain (remainder filled in from reference TRBV5-4 and TRBJ2-2): ETGVTQSPTHLIKTRGQQVTLRCSSQSGHNTVSWYQQALGQGPQFIFQYYREEENGRGNFPPRFSGLQFPNYSSELNVNALELDDSALYLCASNLGQFANTGELFFGEGSRLTVL.

For the CDR3, the DNA is TGTGCCAGCAGCTTAGGCGAAGGGGGCCGGAGAGATACGCAGTATTTT. Protein: CASSLGEGGRRDTQYF. V and J are TRBV7-9 and TRBJ2-3; 7 bases map to TRBD1. The trim removed 1 base at V and 5 bases at J, leaving 9 bases unmatched. The CDR3 runs 16 residues. Germline V gene sequence: CDR1 SEHNR, CDR2 FQNEAQ (reference sequence).

V gene TRBV4-3 combines with J gene TRBJ2-7; perhaps TRBD1 as D (5 bases). CDR1 is LGHNA and CDR2 is YSLEER in the germline V gene. The V end lost 2 bases, the J end lost 3 bases, and 20 bases lay between the germline ends. CDR3 length: 17 amino acids. The CDR3 bases are TGCGCCAGCAGCCAACAAGTGGACACCAATTACCTCTACGAGCAGTACTTC. Its translation is CASSQQVDTNYLYEQYF.

CDR3 nucleotides: TGTGCCAGCAGTGACTCGGGACAGGGGGCAAGTGAGCAGTTCTTC. This encodes CASSDSGQGASEQFF. The chain uses TRBV6-4 and TRBJ2-1; 12 bases map to TRBD1. With 0 bases clipped from V and 9 bases from J, the junction kept 3 bases outside the gene matches. This CDR3 region has 15 residues. Germline-derived CDR1 and CDR2 are MRHNA and SNTAGT.

This clone showed up just a few times. V and J are TRBV6-8 and TRBJ1-5; a possible D gene is TRBD1 (6 bases). The germline CDR1 and CDR2 sequences are MNHGY and SAAAGT. The CDR3 totals 17 residues. V gave up 6 bases and J gave up 0 bases, with 18 bases separating them. The CDR3 sequence is CASSIGQPVTSNQPQHF. CDR3 bases: TGTGCCAGCAGCATCGGACAGCCGGTGACTAGCAATCAGCCCCAGCATTTT.

This clone was picked up a small number of times. The same CDR3 is also encoded by other DNA sequences in this sample. This rearrangement joins TRBV7-2 to TRBJ1-2; 9 bases map to TRBD1. Germline loops: CDR1 SGHTA, CDR2 FQGNSA. The CDR3 contains 14 residues. V shed 4 bases and J 4 bases; nucleotides not matched to a gene: 4. In DNA, the CDR3 is TGTGCCAGCAGCTCTCAGGGACAGGGCTATGGCTACACCTTC. Its protein is CASSSQGQGYGYTF.

This clone was found a few times. V usage is TRBV7-2 and J usage is TRBJ2-3; 8 bases are a match to TRBD2. From germline, CDR1 is SGHTA and CDR2 FQGNSA. CDR3 size: 16 residues. J was trimmed by 7 bases and V by 5 bases; bases with no gene match: 14. CDR3 sequence (DNA): TGTGCCAGCAGCCCGACTAATCGGGGGGGCCGAAATACGCAGTATTTT. Its translation is CASSPTNRGGRNTQYF.

This chain uses TRBV19 with TRBJ1-5, with 9 nucleotides matching TRBD1. The CDR3 loop spans 17 amino acids. Germline trimming cut 7 bases from V and 3 bases from J; bases unmatched to any gene: 13. Per germline, CDR1 LNHDA and CDR2 SQIVND (reference sequence). The CDR3: CASTNPPGTGNNQPQHF. For the CDR3, the DNA is TGTGCCAGTACCAACCCGCCCGGGACAGGGAACAATCAGCCCCAGCATTTT.

This sequence joins TRBV6-1 and TRBJ2-7, with D possibly being TRBD2 (6 bases). The CDR3 contains 15 residues. V was cut by 4 bases and J by 2 bases, with 15 bases left in between. Per germline, CDR1 MNHNS and CDR2 SASEGT. The CDR3 bases are TGTGCCAGCAGTGGCGGGACCACATCCACCTACGAGCAGTACTTC. This translates into CASSGGTTSTYEQYF.

The gene calls are TRBV7-6 and TRBJ2-5, with a possible D match to TRBD2 (5 bases). V was clipped by 5 bases and J by 7 bases, with 14 bases between them. From germline, CDR1 is SGHVS and CDR2 FNYEAQ. The CDR3 is made up of 13 amino acids. CDR3 in amino acids: CASSSGLMSTQYF. For the CDR3, the DNA is TGTGCCAGCAGCAGTGGACTGATGTCGACCCAGTACTTC.

This clone was picked up a small number of times. The same CDR3 can be traced to other DNA sequences in this sample. V gene TRBV10-3 combines with J gene TRBJ2-2; 8 bases line up with TRBD1. Losses at the gene ends were 5 bases for V and 5 bases for J; bases not matched to a gene: 7. Germline V gene lookup returns CDR1 ENHRY and CDR2 SYGVKD. The CDR3 loop spans 15 amino acids. The CDR3 nucleotides read TGTGCCATCAGTTTCGGACAGGGTGGGACCGGGGAGCTGTTTTTT. It is translated as CAISFGQGGTGELFF.

This clone was detected only once. The chain recombines TRBV11-2 with TRBJ2-5; TRBD1 matches at 9 bases. The CDR3 is made up of 18 amino acids. Germline V gives CDR1 SGHAT, CDR2 FQNNGV. J lost 2 bases, V lost 3 bases, and 13 bases had no gene match. The CDR3 DNA reads as TGTGCCAGCAGCTTCGGGACAGGGATTCGGCACCGTCAAGAGACCCAGTACTTC. Translated: CASSFGTGIRHRQETQYF. Supplemented by reference TRBV11-2 and TRBJ2-5, the full variable domain reads EAGVAQSPRYKIIEKRQSVAFWCNPISGHATLYWYQQILGQGPKLLIQFQNNGVVDDSQLPKDRFSAERLKGVDSTLKIQPAKLEDSAVYLCASSFGTGIRHRQETQYFGPGTRLLVL.

This rearrangement joins TRBV29-1 to TRBJ1-3; 10 nucleotides agree with TRBD1. With V trimmed by 3 bases and J by 2 bases, 7 bases remained unmatched. The CDR3 contains 16 residues. Germline V gives CDR1 SQVTM, CDR2 ANQGSEA. CDR3 sequence reads: CSVEFMGTGAGNTIYF. The CDR3 DNA reads TGCAGCGTTGAGTTTATGGGGACAGGGGCTGGAAACACCATATATTTT. Drawing the rest from reference TRBV29-1 and TRBJ1-3, the complete variable domain is SAVISQKPSRDICQRGTSLTIQCQVDSQVTMMFWYRQQPGQSLTLIATANQGSEATYESGFVIDKFPISRPNLTFSTLTVSNMSPEDSSIYLCSVEFMGTGAGNTIYFGEGSWLTVV.

Only a few counts were recorded for this clone. The V call is TRBV6-5, the J call TRBJ1-2, with D maybe TRBD1 (6 bases). With 6 bases removed from V and 4 bases from J, the gap between germline ends came to 15 bases. CDR1 and CDR2 from the germline V gene are MNHEY and SVGAGI. This CDR3 has 14 residues. CDR3 loop: CASSRGGDVYGYTF. The CDR3 nucleotides are TGTGCCAGCAGCCGTGGGGGCGATGTCTATGGCTACACCTTC.

V is TRBV7-2 and J is TRBJ2-5; D might be TRBD2 (7 bases). This CDR3 has 16 amino acids. V was shortened by 1 base and J by 6 bases, with 18 bases between the two germline ends. The germline V gene encodes CDR1 SGHTA and CDR2 FQGNSA. CDR3 protein: CASSLGGGAGEKTQYF. The CDR3 coding sequence is TGTGCCAGCAGCTTAGGTGGGGGGGCTGGCGAAAAGACCCAGTACTTC.

This clone was detected a few times. The chain has TRBV5-4 and TRBJ2-5; 12 nucleotides line up with TRBD2. This CDR3 has 16 amino acids. Germline CDR1 SGHNT, CDR2 YYREEE (reference sequence). Trimming removed 4 bases from V and 2 bases from J; junction bases left unmatched: 6. The CDR3 is CASSRGLAGFQETQYF. CDR3 DNA: TGTGCCAGCAGCCGGGGACTAGCGGGCTTTCAAGAGACCCAGTACTTC.

This clone was observed a handful of times. The chain employs TRBV19 and TRBJ2-3; 9 nucleotides match TRBD2. The CDR3 spans 16 residues. With 6 bases clipped from V and 6 bases from J, the junction kept 13 bases outside the gene matches. CDR1 is LNHDA and CDR2 is SQIVND in the germline V gene (reference sequence). CDR3: CASRRSGTSIPDTQYF. The CDR3 bases are TGTGCCAGTAGGCGTTCCGGGACTAGCATCCCGGATACGCAGTATTTT.

This chain uses TRBV5-6 with TRBJ2-3; 12 bases are a match to TRBD2. Per the germline V gene, CDR1 is SGHDT and CDR2 is YYEEEE. The CDR3 consists of 16 residues. V lost 2 bases to trimming and J lost 6 bases; unmatched junction nucleotides: 7. The CDR3 DNA reads TGTGCCAGCAGCTTAAGGCTAGCGGGGGGGCTCGATACGCAGTATTTT. It specifies CASSLRLAGGLDTQYF.